The 31 T cell receptor beta chains reported below all come from one sample, sequenced in a study of blood T cell repertoires in COVID-19. TCRdb's copy holds only in-frame clones and misses some; the assay was immunoSEQ multiplex PCR. The data contain roughly 400,000 clones, around nine tenths of them singletons. What was sequenced was PBMCs or T cells enriched from blood (not recorded which). The receptors stem from a woman between 45 and 65 years old who had recovered from COVID-19.

This clone was counted a single time. The chain employs TRBV5-1 and TRBJ2-1; 8 positions match TRBD1. The CDR3 consists of 14 residues. Trimming cost V 3 bases and J 9 bases; bases outside gene matches: 8. Germline CDR1 is SGHRS and CDR2 is YFSETQ. The CDR3 loop is CASSSEATGGEQFF. The CDR3 DNA follows: TGCGCCAGCAGCTCTGAAGCAACAGGGGGTGAGCAGTTCTTC.

The V call is TRBV7-6, the J call TRBJ1-2; TRBD1 matches at 9 bases. Germline-derived CDR1 and CDR2 are SGHVS and FNYEAQ. V gave up 5 bases and J gave up 2 bases; unmatched junction bases: 12. The CDR3 consists of 17 residues. DNA for the CDR3: TGTGCCAGCAGCCCTCCGACTGGGACAGGGTTAAACTATGGCTACACCTTC. It is translated as CASSPPTGTGLNYGYTF.

This clone was seen more than once but under ten times. V gene TRBV28 combines with J gene TRBJ1-3, with a possible D match to TRBD1 (5 bases). The germline V gene encodes CDR1 MDHEN and CDR2 SYDVKM. V dropped 6 bases and J dropped 4 bases, with 16 bases sitting between them. The CDR3 spans 15 residues. The CDR3, as DNA: TGTGCCAGCAGATCAGACAGCGTTGGGGGAAACACCATATATTTT. Amino acids: CASRSDSVGGNTIYF.

This clone showed up just once. Other DNA variants within this sample encode the same CDR3. The chain uses TRBV6-5 and TRBJ2-5; 10 nucleotides align to TRBD2. The CDR3 is 14 amino acids. Germline loops: CDR1 MNHEY, CDR2 SVGAGI. V dropped 6 bases and J dropped 4; count of bases not matched to a gene: 5. CDR3 sequence (DNA): TGTGCCAGCAGGTCGAGCGGGGGGGCAGAGACCCAGTACTTC. Protein sequence: CASRSSGGAETQYF.

The chain links TRBV5-1 to TRBJ1-1, with D possibly matching TRBD1 (6 bases). Trimming cost V 0 bases and J 9 bases, with 9 bases left between them. Per the germline V gene, CDR1 is SGHRS and CDR2 is YFSETQ. The CDR3 spans 12 residues. CDR3 sequence: CASSLGGLQAFF. The CDR3 coding sequence is TGCGCCAGCAGCTTGGGGGGGCTCCAAGCTTTCTTT. Using reference TRBV5-1 and TRBJ1-1 for the parts outside the CDR3, the full variable domain is KAGVTQTPRYLIKTRGQQVTLSCSPISGHRSVSWYQQTPGQGLQFLFEYFSETQRNKGNFPGRFSGRQFSNSRSEMNVSTLELGDSALYLCASSLGGLQAFFGQGTRLTVV.

The rearrangement links TRBV2 to TRBJ1-2; 7 bases align to TRBD1. Trimming cost V 1 base and J 5 bases; bases outside gene matches: 7. CDR1 and CDR2 (germline): SNHLY, FYNNEI. The CDR3 consists of 15 residues. CDR3 amino acids: CASSEEGTALYGYTF. The CDR3 coding sequence is TGTGCCAGCAGTGAAGAAGGGACAGCGCTTTATGGCTACACCTTC.

There are a few counts of this clone. V and J are TRBV14 and TRBJ1-5; TRBD1 matches 9 bases. Germline V gives CDR1 SGHDN, CDR2 FVKESK. J was trimmed by 6 bases and V by 5 bases; bases with no gene match: 5. The CDR3 has 14 amino acids. The CDR3 region is CASSGTGIPQPQHF. The CDR3 nucleotides read TGTGCCAGCAGCGGGACAGGGATACCTCAGCCCCAGCATTTT.

About this clone: Additional DNA sequences in this sample encode the identical CDR3. The rearrangement joins TRBV24-1 to TRBJ2-1, with D possibly being TRBD2 (6 bases). Germline CDR1 and CDR2: KGHDR and SFDVKD. Trimming left V 7 bases short and J 7 bases short, with 7 bases between. This CDR3 is 11 amino acids long. CDR3 bases: TGTGCCACCAGCCGGGGGAATGAGCAGTTCTTC. This translates into CATSRGNEQFF.

Comments on this clone: Germline and junction disagree at one end, which may indicate a read error. The chain employs TRBV6-5 and TRBJ2-2, with D possibly being TRBD1 (6 bases). CDR3 size: 13 residues. Germline CDR1 MNHEY, CDR2 SVGAGI. CDR3 region: CASSLRGTGELLF. The CDR3 bases are TGTGCCAGCAGCCTCAGGGGCACCGGGGAGCTGCTTTTT.

Here the CDR3 DNA reads TGCGCCAGCACAGGGGTTGAAGAGACCCAGTACTTC. As protein: CASTGVEETQYF. The chain recombines TRBV5-1 with TRBJ2-5; maybe TRBD1 (6 bases). The ends were cut back, 6 bases at V and 3 bases at J, with 9 bases in the middle. The CDR3 runs 12 residues. Germline V CDR1 and CDR2: SGHRS, YFSETQ.

This clone was detected a few times. J is TRBJ2-7 and V is TRBV6-5; 9 bases agree with TRBD2. Germline loops: CDR1 MNHEY, CDR2 SVGAGI. V was clipped by 8 bases and J by 0 bases; unmatched bases: 2. This CDR3 region has 13 residues. The CDR3 region is CASRLAVSYEQYF. The CDR3 coding sequence is TGTGCCAGCCGACTAGCGGTCTCCTACGAGCAGTACTTC.

This chain connects TRBV5-1 to TRBJ2-1; tentative D call: TRBD2 (7 bases). The CDR3 is 15 amino acids. The ends were cut back, 0 bases at V and 10 bases at J, with 17 bases in the middle. From germline, CDR1 is SGHRS and CDR2 YFSETQ. CDR3 nucleotides: TGCGCCAGCAGCTTGGACCGGGGGGCAGGCTACGAGCAGTTCTTC. This translates into CASSLDRGAGYEQFF.

The rearrangement joins TRBV9 to TRBJ1-2; 9 nucleotides line up with TRBD1. Per the germline V gene, CDR1 is SGDLS and CDR2 is YYNGEE. This CDR3 has 17 amino acids. V shed 4 bases, J shed 1 base, and the junction held 11 bases outside the gene matches. CDR3 sequence reads: CASSPRPGTGINYGYTF. The CDR3 bases are TGTGCCAGCAGCCCACGTCCCGGGACAGGGATTAACTATGGCTACACCTTC.

The chain recombines TRBV10-2 with TRBJ1-2, with 8 bases identical to TRBD1. V shed 0 bases, J shed 8 bases, and the junction held 14 bases outside the gene matches. Germline loops: CDR1 WSHSY, CDR2 SAAADI. This CDR3 has 17 amino acids. The CDR3 DNA sequence: TGCGCCAGCAGTGAGTCTTTTATGGCAGTGACAGGGGAAGGCTACACCTTC. This sequence encodes CASSESFMAVTGEGYTF.

In this sample, this clone turned up once. The chain joins TRBV24-1 to TRBJ1-1; 10 nucleotides match TRBD1. V lost 3 bases and J lost 6; bases outside the gene matches: 9. The CDR3 has 16 residues. The germline V gene encodes CDR1 KGHDR and CDR2 SFDVKD. CDR3 bases: TGTGCCACCAGTGATAGCCGGGACAGGGGTAGGGCTGAAGCTTTCTTT. This gives the protein CATSDSRDRGRAEAFF.

The rearrangement uses TRBV5-6 and TRBJ1-5, with TRBD1 matching over 8 bases. CDR1 and CDR2 from the germline V gene are SGHDT and YYEEEE. The V segment lost 4 bases and the J segment 0 bases; nucleotides outside the gene matches: 12. The CDR3 has 18 amino acids. DNA of the CDR3: TGTGCCAGCAGCATACGCGACAGGGGCTTGTATAGCAATCAGCCCCAGCATTTT. It codes for CASSIRDRGLYSNQPQHF.

V and J are TRBV30 and TRBJ1-2; the match to TRBD1 covers 10 bases. With 0 bases clipped from V and 6 bases from J, the junction kept 4 bases outside the gene matches. CDR1 and CDR2 (germline): GTSNPN, SVGIG (reference sequence). The CDR3 contains 14 residues. CDR3 loop: CAWSVGQGHNGYTF. CDR3 DNA sequence: TGTGCCTGGAGTGTGGGACAGGGGCATAATGGCTACACCTTC.

The J gene is TRBJ1-3, the V gene TRBV28; D gene ambiguous. The CDR3 runs 17 residues. CDR1 and CDR2 from the germline V gene are MDHEN and SYDVKM. V was cut by 5 bases and J by 3 bases, with 20 bases left in between. CDR3: CASSTPSGTVYGNTIYF. The CDR3 bases are TGTGCCAGCAGTACTCCCTCGGGAACGGTCTATGGAAACACCATATATTTT.

The chain employs TRBV28 and TRBJ2-7, with 8 bases aligning to TRBD2. The CDR3 extends over 13 amino acids. CDR1 and CDR2 from the germline V gene are MDHEN and SYDVKM. Trimming removed 5 bases from V and 4 bases from J; junction bases left unmatched: 4. The CDR3 DNA follows: TGTGCCAGCAGTCCCGGGGGGGCGTACGAGCAGTACTTC. Translating it yields CASSPGGAYEQYF.

This chain joins TRBV19 and TRBJ1-1, with 7 bases identical to TRBD1. Germline assignment: CDR1 LNHDA and CDR2 SQIVND (reference sequence). This CDR3 contains 16 residues. V shed 4 bases and J 7 bases; nucleotides not matched to a gene: 15. The CDR3 DNA sequence: TGTGCCAGTAGTACCGCCCCGACACAGGGGTGGGATGAAGCTTTCTTT. It yields the protein CASSTAPTQGWDEAFF. The entire variable domain, with the rest obtained from reference TRBV19 and TRBJ1-1, is as follows: DGGITQSPKYLFRKEGQNVTLSCEQNLNHDAMYWYRQDPGQGLRLIYYSQIVNDFQKGDIAEGYSVSREKKESFPLTVTSAQKNPTAFYLCASSTAPTQGWDEAFFGQGTRLTVV.

The V and J genes are TRBV9 and TRBJ2-5; maybe TRBD1 (7 bases). This CDR3 comprises 14 residues. Germline loops: CDR1 SGDLS, CDR2 YYNGEE. Trimming left V 4 bases short and J 4 bases short, with 14 bases between. The CDR3 bases are TGTGCCAGCAGCAAGACAGGGAGGACAGAGACCCAGTACTTC. Its translation is CASSKTGRTETQYF.

V gene TRBV19 combines with J gene TRBJ1-2; 8 bases map to TRBD1. J gave up 2 bases and V 4 bases, and 3 bases lay outside the gene matches. From germline, CDR1 is LNHDA and CDR2 SQIVND (reference sequence). This CDR3 has 14 amino acids. The CDR3 DNA reads TGTGCCAGTAGTAGGACAGGGTCAAACTATGGCTACACCTTC. Translating it yields CASSRTGSNYGYTF.

This clone has just one count. The rearrangement links TRBV4-2 to TRBJ2-7; 7 nucleotides align to TRBD1. This CDR3 has 16 residues. The ends lost 0 bases at V and 2 bases at J; junction bases unmatched: 7. CDR1 and CDR2 from the germline V gene are LGHNA and YNFKEQ. This chain's CDR3 is CASSQEVPDRAYEQYF. CDR3 in DNA: TGTGCCAGCAGCCAAGAGGTCCCCGACAGGGCCTACGAGCAGTACTTC.

The chain combines TRBV5-1 with TRBJ1-2; D is perhaps TRBD1 (5 bases). The CDR3 is 14 amino acids. With 4 bases removed from V and 3 bases from J, the gap between germline ends came to 13 bases. Per germline, CDR1 SGHRS and CDR2 YFSETQ. This chain's CDR3 is CASSPGGVYYGYTF. CDR3 nucleotides: TGCGCCAGCAGCCCCGGGGGGGTATACTATGGCTACACCTTC.

The sample holds a few counts of this clone. The V gene is TRBV11-2, the J gene TRBJ1-6; no definite D call. The CDR3 is 13 amino acids. Germline V gene data show CDR1 as SGHAT and CDR2 as FQNNGV. Trimming took off 5 bases at V and 5 bases at J, with 7 bases between the two ends. The CDR3 bases are TGTGCCAGCAGCGACATGCATAATTCACCCCTCCACTTT. Translation: CASSDMHNSPLHF.

The chain employs TRBV19 and TRBJ1-2; 9 bases agree with TRBD1. The length of the CDR3 is 19 residues. Germline CDR1 and CDR2: LNHDA and SQIVND (reference sequence). The J segment lost 5 bases and the V segment lost 0 bases, leaving 16 bases of the junction unmatched. The CDR3 loop reads CASSIDDVAVGQGRYGYTF. The DNA for the CDR3 is TGTGCCAGTAGTATAGATGACGTTGCGGTGGGACAGGGAAGGTATGGCTACACCTTC.

This chain connects TRBV9 to TRBJ1-3; D unclear. The CDR3 extends over 15 amino acids. The ends were cut back, 1 base at V and 0 bases at J, with 8 bases in the middle. Germline V gives CDR1 SGDLS, CDR2 YYNGEE. The CDR3 is CASSVLFGSGNTIYF. The CDR3 coding sequence is TGTGCCAGCAGCGTACTTTTCGGCTCTGGAAACACCATATATTTT. Using reference TRBV9 and TRBJ1-3 for the parts outside the CDR3, the full variable domain is DSGVTQTPKHLITATGQRVTLRCSPRSGDLSVYWYQQSLDQGLQFLIQYYNGEERAKGNILERFSAQQFPDLHSELNLSSLELGDSALYFCASSVLFGSGNTIYFGEGSWLTVV.

This chain connects TRBV18 to TRBJ1-2; TRBD1 aligns across 8 bases. Germline values: CDR1 KGHSH, CDR2 LQKENI. Losses at the gene ends were 5 bases for V and 8 bases for J; bases not matched to a gene: 10. The CDR3 is made up of 14 amino acids. CDR3: CASSASQGAEGYTF. CDR3 nucleotides: TGTGCCAGCTCAGCCAGCCAGGGGGCTGAGGGCTACACCTTC.

The chain has TRBV18 and TRBJ1-2; D remains unclear. Germline V gives CDR1 KGHSH, CDR2 LQKENI. This CDR3 has 12 amino acids. The V end lost 3 bases, the J end lost 4 bases, and 6 bases lay between the germline ends. The CDR3 DNA reads as TGTGCCAGCTCACCCGAGGTCTATGGCTACACCTTC. Translated: CASSPEVYGYTF.

This clone was seen just once. J is TRBJ1-5 and V is TRBV6-2 or TRBV6-3, with D possibly matching TRBD1 (6 bases). V was shortened by 5 bases and J by 1 base, with 15 bases between the two germline ends. Germline CDR1 reads MNHEY; CDR2 reads SVGEGT. The CDR3 has 16 residues. CDR3 in amino acids: CASSAWTAKSNQPQHF. The CDR3 DNA is TGTGCCAGCAGTGCATGGACAGCAAAGAGCAATCAGCCCCAGCATTTT.

V gene TRBV7-8 combines with J gene TRBJ2-5, with 13 bases fitting TRBD2. The CDR3 is 16 amino acids. The V gene's germline CDR1 is SGHVS and CDR2 FQNEAQ. V lost 4 bases, J lost 7 bases, and 9 bases stayed unmatched. The CDR3 reads CASSSPTSGGLGTQYF. The DNA for the CDR3 is TGTGCCAGCAGCTCCCCGACTAGCGGGGGGTTGGGGACCCAGTACTTC.